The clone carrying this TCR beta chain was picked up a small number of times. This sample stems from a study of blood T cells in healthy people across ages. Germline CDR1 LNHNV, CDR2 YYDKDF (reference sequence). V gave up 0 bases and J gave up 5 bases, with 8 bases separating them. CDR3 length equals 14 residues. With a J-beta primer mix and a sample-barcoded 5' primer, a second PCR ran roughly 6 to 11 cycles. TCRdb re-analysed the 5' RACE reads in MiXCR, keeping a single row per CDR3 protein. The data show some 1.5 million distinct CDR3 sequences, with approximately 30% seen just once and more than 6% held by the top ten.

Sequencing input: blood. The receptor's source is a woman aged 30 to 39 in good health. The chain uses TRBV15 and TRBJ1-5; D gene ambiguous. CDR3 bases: TGTGCCACCAGCAGAGATATGGTGTATCAGCCCCAGCATTTT. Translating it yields CATSRDMVYQPQHF.